One TCR beta chain is described in this entry. This entry comes from a study of cytomegalovirus exposure and HLA in healthy donors. In germline, CDR1 is MNHNS, CDR2 SASEGT. The CDR3 loop spans 13 amino acids. V dropped 2 bases and J dropped 3 bases, with 7 bases sitting between them. PCR was performed using 60 Vbeta and 13 Jbeta primers. Sequencing was performed with immunoSEQ multiplex PCR; in TCRdb, only in-frame clones are kept and a portion is missing. Among approximately 85,000 clones, 80% were seen once, and the ten largest hold 7.3%. The V call is TRBV6-1, the J call TRBJ1-1; D not certain. This clonotype originated in a man younger than 40 in good health and CMV-seronegative. Sequencing was performed on PBMCs. CDR3: CASSENPDTEAFF. CDR3 coding DNA: TGTGCCAGCAGTGAAAATCCCGACACTGAAGCTTTCTTT.